The sequence of this T cell receptor beta chain was determined in a study of regulatory T cells in long-lasting Graves disease. In building TCR beta libraries, iRepertoire HTBI primers were used together with Arm-PCR of CDR3 regions. TCRdb re-called the multiplex PCR reads with MiXCR, one entry per CDR3 protein. Of about 470,000 distinct CDR3 sequences listed, less than 25% were seen once; the top ten hold over 7.5%. Germline CDR1 reads MDHEN; CDR2 reads SYDVKM. V gave up 6 bases and J gave up 6 bases, with 8 bases separating them. This CDR3 comprises 11 residues. This clonotype was found many times. Time point here: persistent/refractory GD, antithyroid drugs over 5 years with positive TRAb. PBMC RNA served as the TCR library source. Patients came from an endocrinology department in Xi'an, China. Roughly 10 milliliters of peripheral blood were taken and placed in EDTA tubes.

The sample was peripheral blood mononuclear cells (PBMCs), taken when the disease was refractory, from a patient treated with antithyroid drugs. This TCR derives from a female donor with Graves disease. The rearrangement joins TRBV28 to TRBJ1-1; D is uncertain. The CDR3: CASSSVAEAFF. The CDR3 region has the DNA TGTGCCAGCAGCTCGGTCGCTGAAGCTTTCTTT.